These T cell receptor beta chains were read from a single sample in a study of blood T cell repertoires in COVID-19. Method: immunoSEQ multiplex PCR; TCRdb's copy keeps in-frame clones and lacks some. The sample has about 160,000 clones, 87% seen once. Input material: PBMCs or T cells enriched from blood (not recorded which). The receptors stem from a woman in her thirties or forties who had been exposed to COVID-19. CDR3s include the opening cysteine and the closing phenylalanine or tryptophan. A D gene is named only where the DNA matches it firmly. Clone sizes are given selectively: once, few, many, or a class where the clone is expanded.

v_call: TRBV29-1; clone_size: -; d_call: -; j_call: TRBJ1-1; cdr3_aa: CSVNPGANTEAFF; cdr3_nt: TGCAGCGTGAATCCAGGGGCGAACACTGAAGCTTTCTTT
v_call: TRBV14; clone_size: -; d_call: -; j_call: TRBJ2-1; cdr3_aa: CASSQVYEQFF; cdr3_nt: TGTGCCAGCAGCCAAGTATATGAGCAGTTCTTC
v_call: TRBV11-3; clone_size: -; d_call: -; j_call: TRBJ1-1; cdr3_aa: CASSLWAWTDEAFF; cdr3_nt: TGTGCCAGCAGCTTATGGGCTTGGACAGATGAAGCTTTCTTT
v_call: TRBV10-1; clone_size: -; d_call: -; j_call: TRBJ2-7; cdr3_aa: CASSDPHTSYEQYF; cdr3_nt: TGCGCCAGCAGTGACCCACACACCTCCTACGAGCAGTACTTC
v_call: TRBV5-5; clone_size: -; d_call: TRBD2; j_call: TRBJ2-3; cdr3_aa: CASSSSGGAVISFSDTQYF; cdr3_nt: TGTGCCAGCAGTTCTAGCGGGGGGGCCGTAATAAGCTTCTCGGATACGCAGTATTTT
v_call: TRBV9; clone_size: -; d_call: TRBD2; j_call: TRBJ2-1; cdr3_aa: CASSNGPTREGSSYNEQFF; cdr3_nt: TGTGCCAGCAGTAACGGCCCCACCCGGGAGGGGAGCTCCTACAATGAGCAGTTCTTC
v_call: TRBV10-3; clone_size: -; d_call: -; j_call: TRBJ1-1; cdr3_aa: CAISESQSNTEAFF; cdr3_nt: TGTGCCATCAGTGAGAGTCAGTCGAACACTGAAGCTTTCTTT
v_call: TRBV10-3; clone_size: -; d_call: -; j_call: TRBJ1-1; cdr3_aa: CATPPTENTEAFF; cdr3_nt: TGTGCCACCCCCCCGACAGAGAACACTGAAGCTTTCTTT
v_call: TRBV3-1/TRBV3-2; clone_size: -; d_call: -; j_call: TRBJ2-1; cdr3_aa: CASSFIHEQFF; cdr3_nt: TGTGCCAGCAGTTTTATCCATGAGCAGTTCTTC
v_call: TRBV9; clone_size: -; d_call: TRBD2; j_call: TRBJ2-7; cdr3_aa: CASSPRASGRSYEQYF; cdr3_nt: TGTGCCAGCAGCCCTAGGGCTAGCGGGAGATCCTACGAGCAGTACTTC
v_call: TRBV25-1; clone_size: -; d_call: -; j_call: TRBJ2-1; cdr3_aa: CASRTIAGALNEQFF; cdr3_nt: TGTGCCAGCAGAACCATAGCAGGGGCCTTGAATGAGCAGTTCTTC
v_call: TRBV3-1/TRBV3-2; clone_size: -; d_call: TRBD1; j_call: TRBJ2-2; cdr3_aa: CASSPDRDWGELFF; cdr3_nt: TGTGCCAGCAGCCCGGACAGGGACTGGGGGGAGCTGTTTTTT
v_call: TRBV7-7; clone_size: -; d_call: -; j_call: TRBJ1-3; cdr3_aa: CASSQYTGMGNTIYF; cdr3_nt: TGTGCCAGCAGCCAATACACAGGGATGGGAAACACCATATATTTT
v_call: TRBV5-8; clone_size: -; d_call: TRBD1; j_call: TRBJ1-1; cdr3_aa: CASSLEWTGAIEAFF; cdr3_nt: TGTGCCAGCAGCTTGGAGTGGACAGGGGCCATAGAAGCTTTCTTT
v_call: TRBV28; clone_size: few; d_call: TRBD1; j_call: TRBJ1-2; cdr3_aa: CASWAGTEIYGYTF; cdr3_nt: TGTGCCAGCTGGGCCGGGACAGAGATCTATGGCTACACCTTC
v_call: TRBV19; clone_size: -; d_call: -; j_call: TRBJ1-5; cdr3_aa: CASSIQSWSNQPQHF; cdr3_nt: TGTGCCAGTAGTATTCAGTCATGGAGCAATCAGCCCCAGCATTTT
v_call: TRBV19; clone_size: -; d_call: TRBD1; j_call: TRBJ2-7; cdr3_aa: CASSAQGLSYEQYF; cdr3_nt: TGTGCCAGTAGTGCACAGGGGCTCTCCTACGAGCAGTACTTC
v_call: TRBV19; clone_size: -; d_call: -; j_call: TRBJ2-1; cdr3_aa: CASSRTLASYNEQFF; cdr3_nt: TGTGCCAGTAGTCGGACCCTAGCTAGTTACAATGAGCAGTTCTTC
v_call: TRBV5-4; clone_size: once; d_call: TRBD2; j_call: TRBJ2-5; cdr3_aa: CASSLKLAGKETQYF; cdr3_nt: TGTGCCAGCAGCTTGAAGCTAGCGGGTAAAGAGACCCAGTACTTC
v_call: TRBV14; clone_size: once; d_call: -; j_call: TRBJ1-2; cdr3_aa: CAVGRGIGYTF; cdr3_nt: TGTGCCGTCGGAAGGGGCATTGGCTACACCTTC
v_call: TRBV7-8; clone_size: few; d_call: -; j_call: TRBJ1-5; cdr3_aa: CASSLEQGKPQHF; cdr3_nt: TGTGCCAGCAGCTTAGAACAGGGTAAGCCCCAGCATTTT
v_call: TRBV9; clone_size: -; d_call: -; j_call: TRBJ1-4; cdr3_aa: CASSAFINEKLFF; cdr3_nt: TGTGCCAGCAGCGCCTTTATAAATGAAAAACTGTTTTTT
v_call: TRBV5-1; clone_size: -; d_call: -; j_call: TRBJ1-4; cdr3_aa: CASSDGGDEKLFF; cdr3_nt: TGCGCCAGCAGCGATGGCGGGGATGAAAAACTGTTTTTT
v_call: TRBV19; clone_size: -; d_call: -; j_call: TRBJ2-4; cdr3_aa: CASSIGGAAKNIQYF; cdr3_nt: TGTGCCAGTAGTATTGGGGGCGCAGCCAAAAACATTCAGTACTTC
v_call: TRBV9; clone_size: -; d_call: TRBD2; j_call: TRBJ2-7; cdr3_aa: CASSPQRGGYEQYF; cdr3_nt: TGTGCCAGCAGCCCGCAGCGGGGGGGGTACGAGCAGTACTTC
v_call: TRBV6-2/TRBV6-3; clone_size: once; d_call: -; j_call: TRBJ1-5; cdr3_aa: CASSGGENSNQPQHF; cdr3_nt: TGTGCCAGCAGTGGGGGGGAGAATAGCAATCAGCCCCAGCATTTT
v_call: TRBV2; clone_size: once; d_call: -; j_call: TRBJ1-3; cdr3_aa: CASDEGTGNTIYF; cdr3_nt: TGTGCCAGCGATGAGGGTACTGGAAACACCATATATTTT
v_call: TRBV28; clone_size: -; d_call: TRBD2; j_call: TRBJ2-1; cdr3_aa: CASRGGNQGNEQFF; cdr3_nt: TGTGCCAGCAGGGGGGGGAACCAAGGGAATGAGCAGTTCTTC
v_call: TRBV9; clone_size: -; d_call: TRBD1; j_call: TRBJ1-1; cdr3_aa: CASSGRQGRGHTEAFF; cdr3_nt: TGTGCCAGCAGCGGTCGACAGGGGAGAGGGCACACTGAAGCTTTCTTT
v_call: TRBV19; clone_size: -; d_call: TRBD1; j_call: TRBJ1-2; cdr3_aa: CASSISQGAYYGYTF; cdr3_nt: TGTGCCAGTAGTATATCCCAGGGGGCGTACTATGGCTACACCTTC
v_call: TRBV5-4; clone_size: -; d_call: -; j_call: TRBJ2-3; cdr3_aa: CASSSITDTQYF; cdr3_nt: TGTGCCAGCAGCTCTATCACAGATACGCAGTATTTT
v_call: TRBV10-3; clone_size: -; d_call: -; j_call: TRBJ2-1; cdr3_aa: CAIGDNEQFF; cdr3_nt: TGTGCCATTGGAGACAATGAGCAGTTCTTC
v_call: TRBV19; clone_size: -; d_call: TRBD2; j_call: TRBJ2-1; cdr3_aa: CASSIVGGAVYNEQFF; cdr3_nt: TGTGCCAGTAGTATAGTCGGGGGGGCCGTCTACAATGAGCAGTTCTTC
v_call: TRBV7-8; clone_size: -; d_call: -; j_call: TRBJ1-6; cdr3_aa: CASSPAGYNSPLHF; cdr3_nt: TGTGCCAGCAGCCCGGCAGGGTATAATTCACCCCTCCACTTT
v_call: TRBV20-1; clone_size: few; d_call: -; j_call: TRBJ2-3; cdr3_aa: CSVVATDTQYF; cdr3_nt: TGCAGTGTAGTCGCCACAGATACGCAGTATTTT
v_call: TRBV6-6; clone_size: -; d_call: TRBD1; j_call: TRBJ1-5; cdr3_aa: CASSPGQGYQPQHF; cdr3_nt: TGTGCCAGCAGCCCGGGACAGGGGTATCAGCCCCAGCATTTT
v_call: TRBV7-2; clone_size: -; d_call: TRBD2; j_call: TRBJ2-1; cdr3_aa: CASSLWAGGYNEQFF; cdr3_nt: TGTGCCAGCAGCTTATGGGCGGGGGGATACAATGAGCAGTTCTTC
v_call: TRBV6-5; clone_size: -; d_call: -; j_call: TRBJ1-1; cdr3_aa: CASEEVNTEAFF; cdr3_nt: TGTGCCAGCGAGGAAGTGAACACTGAAGCTTTCTTT
v_call: TRBV12-5; clone_size: -; d_call: TRBD1; j_call: TRBJ1-1; cdr3_aa: CASGSIYGQAGTEAFF; cdr3_nt: TGTGCTAGTGGTTCCATTTATGGACAGGCGGGGACTGAAGCTTTCTTT
v_call: TRBV19; clone_size: -; d_call: -; j_call: TRBJ1-2; cdr3_aa: CASSIKVDSSYGYTF; cdr3_nt: TGTGCCAGTAGTATAAAAGTCGACAGTAGCTATGGCTACACCTTC
v_call: TRBV4-2; clone_size: -; d_call: -; j_call: TRBJ1-1; cdr3_aa: CASSQEEPHSEAFF; cdr3_nt: TGTGCCAGCAGCCAAGAAGAGCCCCACTCTGAAGCTTTCTTT
v_call: TRBV27; clone_size: -; d_call: -; j_call: TRBJ1-5; cdr3_aa: CATNPGVSNQPQHF; cdr3_nt: TGTGCCACTAACCCGGGGGTTAGCAATCAGCCCCAGCATTTT
v_call: TRBV9; clone_size: few; d_call: -; j_call: TRBJ1-2; cdr3_aa: CASSVTVQYGYTF; cdr3_nt: TGTGCCAGCAGCGTGACAGTTCAGTATGGCTACACCTTC
v_call: TRBV2; clone_size: many; d_call: -; j_call: TRBJ2-2; cdr3_aa: CASSVQRVNGELFF; cdr3_nt: TGTGCCAGCAGTGTACAGAGAGTTAACGGGGAGCTGTTTTTT
v_call: TRBV5-5; clone_size: -; d_call: -; j_call: TRBJ1-4; cdr3_aa: CASSLVGSNEKLFF; cdr3_nt: TGTGCCAGCAGCTTGGTCGGGTCTAATGAAAAACTGTTTTTT
v_call: TRBV11-1; clone_size: few; d_call: TRBD1; j_call: TRBJ1-1; cdr3_aa: CASSRTGNRNEAFF; cdr3_nt: TGTGCCAGCAGCCGGACAGGGAATCGTAATGAAGCTTTCTTT
v_call: TRBV7-3; clone_size: -; d_call: -; j_call: TRBJ1-3; cdr3_aa: CASSPTPQGNTIYF; cdr3_nt: TGTGCCAGCAGCCCCACACCCCAGGGAAACACCATATATTTT
v_call: TRBV14; clone_size: -; d_call: -; j_call: TRBJ2-7; cdr3_aa: CASSQTAGTGTAFF; cdr3_nt: TGTGCCAGCAGCCAAACGGCGGGGACCGGGACAGCCTTCTTC
v_call: TRBV9; clone_size: -; d_call: -; j_call: TRBJ1-6; cdr3_aa: CASSVDGGLNSPLHF; cdr3_nt: TGTGCCAGCAGCGTAGATGGAGGGTTAAATTCACCCCTCCACTTT
v_call: TRBV2; clone_size: -; d_call: TRBD1; j_call: TRBJ1-5; cdr3_aa: CASSANRGLNQPQHF; cdr3_nt: TGTGCCAGCAGCGCTAACAGGGGCCTCAATCAGCCCCAGCATTTT
v_call: TRBV9; clone_size: once; d_call: -; j_call: TRBJ2-6; cdr3_aa: CASSATEPSGANVLTF; cdr3_nt: TGTGCCAGCAGCGCGACAGAGCCCTCTGGGGCCAACGTCCTGACTTTC
v_call: TRBV7-8; clone_size: -; d_call: -; j_call: TRBJ1-6; cdr3_aa: CASSLAPRDAVNSPLHF; cdr3_nt: TGTGCCAGCAGCTTAGCTCCCCGGGATGCCGTAAATTCACCCCTCCACTTT
v_call: TRBV7-3; clone_size: -; d_call: -; j_call: TRBJ1-2; cdr3_aa: CASSLTPANYGYTF; cdr3_nt: TGTGCCAGCAGCTTAACGCCGGCTAACTATGGCTACACCTTC
v_call: TRBV15; clone_size: -; d_call: -; j_call: TRBJ1-4; cdr3_aa: CATSRDMAANEKLFF; cdr3_nt: TGTGCCACCAGCAGAGATATGGCAGCTAATGAAAAACTGTTTTTT
v_call: TRBV7-2; clone_size: -; d_call: -; j_call: TRBJ1-3; cdr3_aa: CASSSRTAGNTIYF; cdr3_nt: TGTGCCAGCAGCTCCCGGACAGCTGGAAACACCATATATTTT
v_call: TRBV6-6; clone_size: -; d_call: TRBD1; j_call: TRBJ1-5; cdr3_aa: CATRHRGEVEPQHF; cdr3_nt: TGTGCCACCCGCCACAGGGGTGAAGTTGAGCCCCAGCATTTT
v_call: TRBV2; clone_size: few; d_call: -; j_call: TRBJ2-7; cdr3_aa: CASTAGPNEQYF; cdr3_nt: TGTGCCAGCACCGCGGGGCCTAACGAGCAGTACTTC
v_call: TRBV11-2; clone_size: few; d_call: TRBD1; j_call: TRBJ2-5; cdr3_aa: CASRVWGQGGTQYF; cdr3_nt: TGTGCCAGCAGAGTTTGGGGACAGGGGGGGACCCAGTACTTC
v_call: TRBV6-5; clone_size: -; d_call: TRBD1; j_call: TRBJ2-7; cdr3_aa: CASSRDRVSEQYF; cdr3_nt: TGTGCCAGCAGCCGGGACAGGGTTTCCGAGCAGTACTTC